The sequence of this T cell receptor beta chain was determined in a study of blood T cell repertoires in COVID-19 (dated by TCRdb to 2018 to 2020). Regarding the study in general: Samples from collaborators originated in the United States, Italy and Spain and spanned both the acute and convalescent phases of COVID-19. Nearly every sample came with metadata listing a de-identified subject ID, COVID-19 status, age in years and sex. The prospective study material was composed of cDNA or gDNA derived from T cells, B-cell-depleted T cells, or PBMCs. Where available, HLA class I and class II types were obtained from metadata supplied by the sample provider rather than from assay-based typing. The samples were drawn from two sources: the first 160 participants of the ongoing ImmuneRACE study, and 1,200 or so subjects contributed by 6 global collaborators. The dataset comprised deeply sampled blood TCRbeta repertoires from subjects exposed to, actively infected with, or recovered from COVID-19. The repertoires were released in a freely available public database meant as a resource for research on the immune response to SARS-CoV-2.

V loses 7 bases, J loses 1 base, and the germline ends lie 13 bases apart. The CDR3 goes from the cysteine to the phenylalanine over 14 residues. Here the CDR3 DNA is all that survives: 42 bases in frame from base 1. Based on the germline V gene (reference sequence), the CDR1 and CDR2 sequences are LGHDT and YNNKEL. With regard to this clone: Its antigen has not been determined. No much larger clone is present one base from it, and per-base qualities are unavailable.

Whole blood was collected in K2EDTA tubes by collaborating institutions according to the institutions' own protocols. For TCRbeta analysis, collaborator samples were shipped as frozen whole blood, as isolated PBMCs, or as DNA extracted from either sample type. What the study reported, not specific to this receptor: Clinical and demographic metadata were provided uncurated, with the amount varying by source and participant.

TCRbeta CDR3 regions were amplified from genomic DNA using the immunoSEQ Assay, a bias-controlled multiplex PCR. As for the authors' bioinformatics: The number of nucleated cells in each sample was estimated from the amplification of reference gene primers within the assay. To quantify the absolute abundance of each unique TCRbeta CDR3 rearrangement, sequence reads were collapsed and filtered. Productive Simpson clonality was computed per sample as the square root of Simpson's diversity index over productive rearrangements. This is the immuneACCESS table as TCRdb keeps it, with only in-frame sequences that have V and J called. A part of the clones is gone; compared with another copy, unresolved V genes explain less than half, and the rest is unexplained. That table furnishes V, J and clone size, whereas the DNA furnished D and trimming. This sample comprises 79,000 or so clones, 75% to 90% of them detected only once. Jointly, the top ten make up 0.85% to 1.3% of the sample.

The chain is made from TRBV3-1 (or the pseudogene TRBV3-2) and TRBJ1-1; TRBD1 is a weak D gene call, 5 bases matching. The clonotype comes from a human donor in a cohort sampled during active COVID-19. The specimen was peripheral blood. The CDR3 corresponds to CASTRSRENTEAFF. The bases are TGTGCCAGCACCCGGAGCAGGGAGAACACTGAAGCTTTCTTT.